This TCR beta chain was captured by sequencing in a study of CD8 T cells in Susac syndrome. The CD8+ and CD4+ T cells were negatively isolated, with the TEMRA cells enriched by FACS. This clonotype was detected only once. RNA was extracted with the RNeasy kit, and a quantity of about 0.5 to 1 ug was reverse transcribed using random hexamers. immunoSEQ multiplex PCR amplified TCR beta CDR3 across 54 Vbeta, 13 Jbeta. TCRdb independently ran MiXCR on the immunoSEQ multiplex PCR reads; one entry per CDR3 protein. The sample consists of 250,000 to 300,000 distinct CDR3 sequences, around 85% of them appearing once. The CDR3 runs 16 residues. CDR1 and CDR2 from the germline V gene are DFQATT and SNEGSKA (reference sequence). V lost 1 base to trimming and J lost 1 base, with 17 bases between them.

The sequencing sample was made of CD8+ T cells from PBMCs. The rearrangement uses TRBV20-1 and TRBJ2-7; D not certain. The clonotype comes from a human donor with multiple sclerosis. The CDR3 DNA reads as TGCAGTGCTAGAGTACCCCCAGGAGCGAGGTCCTACGAGCAGTACTTC. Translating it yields CSARVPPGARSYEQYF.